A single T cell receptor (beta chain) is shown here with its context. The antigen it recognizes is unknown. The record has no base qualities; no much larger clone is one base away. This sample's time point label indicates: blood at routine non-recurrence follow-up after resection. For TCR sequencing, whole RNA was extracted from tumor and nontumor lung tissue, or from cryopreserved PBMC samples, and no cell sorting was done. Only patients with enough RNA available from two or more tumor regions were chosen for TCR sequencing. Library prep was done by 5' RACE. This sample was sequenced with a NextSeq 500. To allow correction of PCR and sequencing errors, the TCR library protocol tagged every TCR cDNA molecule with a unique molecular identifier. The paper's data handling went like this. Decombinator tools were used for TCR identification, UMI-based error correction and CDR3 extraction. TCRs above a frequency of 2 per 1,000, corresponding to the top 1% of the tumor frequency distribution, were defined as expanded. Renyi diversity was computed with the R vegan package after each repertoire had been subsampled 100 times to 5,000 TCRs. CDR3 similarity networks were built from amino acid triplet string-kernel similarity, connecting CDR3s with pairwise similarity above 0.82. TCRdb took the public reads, trimmed them with fastp at Q25, ran MiXCR for clone calling and kept in-frame beta chains. Merged by CDR3 protein, the rows form single entries marked with the most common genes and DNA. The V and J calls, along with clone size, are taken from TCRdb and not from the paper's own processing. The sample table contains 25,000 or so distinct CDR3 sequences; only one count was recorded for 4.5% to 7.5% of them. 22% of the sample rests with the top ten.

The CDR3, cysteine through phenylalanine, is 13 amino acids long. Just the 39-base CDR3 DNA is kept, in frame starting at base 1. Relative to germline, V is missing 3 bases and J is missing 6 bases, with 4 bases of the junction outside any gene match. Sequences MNHEY (CDR1) and SMNVEV (CDR2) are obtained from the germline V gene (reference sequence). These data are taken from a study of spatial heterogeneity in lung cancer (dated by TCRdb to about 2019). Some background on the complete study: Samples were obtained from 72 patients with early-stage, untreated non-small cell lung cancer from the lung TRACERx cohort. In non-small cell lung cancer, the study made a quantitative comparison of TCR alpha and beta repertoires among multiple tumor regions, matched nontumor lung and blood. Nonsynonymous mutation counts, determined by whole-exome sequencing of tumor tissue, were related to TCR repertoire features. In the raw uncorrected reads, each unique combination of TCR and UMI appeared more than ten times on average. At surgery, over 200 tumor regions, roughly 63 matched nontumor lung samples and 50 to 60 PBMC samples were TCR-sequenced for both alpha and beta chains. Beta-chain transcripts were consistently detected in greater numbers than alpha-chain transcripts, which likely reflects a higher abundance of beta-chain transcripts. Follow-up PBMC samples were sequenced whenever the samples were available, and the median time to follow-up was two to three years after resection.

Overall study results and their limits: Confirming at a functional level the hypothesis that regional TCRs recognize regional mutations was considered to require additional single-cell paired TCR alpha and beta sequencing. Ubiquitous expanded tumor TCRs were detected in blood more often at tumor resection than at routine follow-up. Comparisons of baseline and follow-up blood repertoires included only 11 to 15 patients.

The chain employs TRBV27 and TRBJ1-1, with 7 bases matching TRBD1. The material was PBMCs, obtained at follow-up. The TCR was taken from a male donor with early-stage non-small cell lung cancer. The DNA is TGTGCCAGCAGTTTGGGGCAGGGGGCTGAAGCTTTCTTT. The encoded protein is CASSLGQGAEAFF.